The 9 T cell receptor beta chains given below trace back to one sample, sequenced in a study of blood T cells in healthy people across ages. Primed by a sample-barcoded 5' primer and a J-beta primer mix, a second PCR proceeded for 7 to 11 cycles. A single record per CDR3 protein comes from TCRdb applying MiXCR to the 5' RACE reads. The repertoire holds approximately 800,000 distinct CDR3 sequences, with 53% as singletons. Sequencing used blood. These receptors originate from a man older than 75 in good health.

This clonotype was seen a handful of times. The chain employs TRBV4-2 and TRBJ1-6, with D possibly being TRBD1 (5 bases). The CDR3 is 18 amino acids. Trimming left V 0 bases short and J 8 bases short, with 20 bases between. In germline, CDR1 is LGHNA, CDR2 YNFKEQ. The CDR3 DNA reads as TGTGCCAGCAGCCAAGAAGGTTTTGGCTACAGGCTAGATTCACCCCTCCACTTT. Its translation is CASSQEGFGYRLDSPLHF.

This clonotype was seen more than once but under ten times. The V and J genes are TRBV7-9 and TRBJ1-2, with 7 bases lining up with TRBD1. From germline, CDR1 is SEHNR and CDR2 FQNEAQ (reference sequence). CDR3 length equals 13 residues. Trimming took 5 bases from V and 4 from J; bases not matched to a gene: 4. CDR3 protein: CASSTGDSYGYTF. CDR3 bases: TGTGCCAGCAGCACAGGGGATAGCTATGGCTACACCTTC.

V gene TRBV6-7 combines with J gene TRBJ2-5; TRBD2 is a possible D gene (6 bases). The J call may be incorrect, as the DNA end agrees better with TRBJ2-7. TRBV6-7 is recorded as an ORF, its role being uncertain. The CDR3 loop spans 15 amino acids. For the CDR3, the DNA is TGTGCCAGCAGTTGGAGGTACGGGACTGTATACGAGCAGTACTTC. Protein product: CASSWRYGTVYEQYF.

The V gene is TRBV6-5, the J gene TRBJ1-1, with a tentative D call TRBD1 (6 bases). Germline CDR1 MNHEY, CDR2 SVGAGI. The CDR3 contains 12 residues. V lost 8 bases and J 6 bases, leaving 13 bases between the germline ends. In DNA, the CDR3 is TGTGCCAGCGTGGACAGAGCCTCTGAAGCTTTCTTT. It translates to CASVDRASEAFF.

The rearrangement joins TRBV11-2 to TRBJ2-1; no clear D gene. There are 16 residues in the CDR3. Germline CDR1 reads SGHAT; CDR2 reads FQNNGV. V was clipped by 1 base and J by 4 bases, with 14 bases between them. The CDR3 nucleotides read TGTGCCAGCAGCTTAGGGAAAAAAGGACCTTACAATGAGCAGTTCTTC. Protein sequence: CASSLGKKGPYNEQFF.

The rearrangement links TRBV5-1 to TRBJ2-5; possible D gene TRBD1, 6 bases. In germline, CDR1 is SGHRS, CDR2 YFSETQ. Trimming cost V 6 bases and J 4 bases, with 16 bases left between them. The CDR3 has 14 residues. The CDR3 region is CASNSAAGVETQYF. The CDR3 DNA is TGCGCCAGCAACTCCGCCGCAGGGGTAGAGACCCAGTACTTC.

The J gene is TRBJ1-2, the V gene TRBV6-6; D is uncertain. The germline V gene has CDR1 MNHNY and CDR2 SVGAGI (reference sequence). The CDR3 length is 15 residues. V lost 5 bases and J 1 base, leaving 14 bases between the germline ends. The CDR3 region is CASSNPGRNNYGYTF. In nucleotides, the CDR3 is TGTGCCAGCAGTAACCCCGGCAGGAATAACTATGGCTACACCTTC.

On this clonotype: A read error may be the cause here, since a much bigger clone is one base away. The gene calls are TRBV7-2 and TRBJ2-7; 7 nucleotides match TRBD1. V lost 7 bases and J lost 0; bases outside the gene matches: 6. The CDR3 length is 14 residues. Germline-derived CDR1 and CDR2 are SGHTA and FQGNSA. The CDR3 is CASNPTGSSYEQYF. CDR3 sequence (DNA): TGTGCCAGCAACCCGACAGGGAGCTCCTACGAGCAGTACTTC.

This sequence joins TRBV20-1 and TRBJ2-4; 11 bases agree with TRBD1. The tail of the sequence fits TRBJ2-7 better, so the J call may be wrong. The CDR3 spans 15 residues. Germline CDR1 reads DFQATT; CDR2 reads SNEGSKA (reference sequence). CDR3 sequence (DNA): TGCAGTGCTAGAGGGAGGGACAGGGGGAGGTACGAGCAGTACTTC. Protein product: CSARGRDRGRYEQYF.